A single sample gave rise to the 9 T cell receptor beta chains below, sequenced in a study of beta chain features in type 1 diabetes. Expressed TCRB transcripts were sequenced because the isolated RNA had all been reverse transcribed beforehand. Produced via immunoSEQ multiplex PCR; TCRdb's table is partial and in-frame only. This table has around 150,000 clones, 8.1% appearing once. The sample consisted of central memory CD4+ T cells from blood. Receptors originate from a man younger than 30 in good health.

This clone has a count of ten or more. This chain joins TRBV28 and TRBJ1-4; D gene uncertain. V lost 3 bases and J lost 8, with 7 bases in between. The CDR3 is 12 amino acids. Per germline, CDR1 MDHEN and CDR2 SYDVKM. The CDR3 loop reads CASSLPTEKLFF. As DNA, the CDR3 is TGTGCCAGCAGTTTGCCGACAGAAAAACTGTTTTTT. Based on the CDR3 plus reference TRBV28 and TRBJ1-4, the full variable domain is DVKVTQSSRYLVKRTGEKVFLECVQDMDHENMFWYRQDPGLGLRLIYFSYDVKMKEKGDIPEGYSVSREKKERFSLILESASTNQTSMYLCASSLPTEKLFFGSGTQLSVL.

The CDR3 loop is CASSLGGQGYEQYF. The CDR3 nucleotides are TGTGCCAGCAGTTTGGGCGGACAGGGGTACGAGCAGTACTTC. The chain uses TRBV28 and TRBJ2-7; TRBD1 aligns across 9 bases. The germline CDR1 and CDR2 sequences are MDHEN and SYDVKM. The CDR3 runs 14 residues. The V and J ends lost 3 bases and 4 bases, in that order; junction bases with no gene match: 4.

The chain joins TRBV6-1 to TRBJ1-2; 10 bases align to TRBD1. The J segment lost 9 bases and the V segment lost 4 bases, leaving 8 bases of the junction unmatched. The CDR3 totals 14 residues. The V gene's germline CDR1 is MNHNS and CDR2 SASEGT. CDR3 residues: CASSAGTGAIRYTF. CDR3 in DNA: TGTGCCAGCAGTGCTGGGACAGGGGCTATTCGCTACACCTTC.

The rearrangement joins TRBV19 to TRBJ2-7; 9 bases match TRBD1. The CDR3 has 14 residues. V lost 6 bases and J lost 2; bases outside the gene matches: 5. Per the germline V gene, CDR1 is LNHDA and CDR2 is SQIVND (reference sequence). CDR3 amino acids: CASRKRQGAYEQYF. In DNA, the CDR3 is TGTGCCAGTAGGAAAAGACAGGGGGCCTACGAGCAGTACTTC.

CDR3 bases: TGTGCCAGCAGCCAAGAACAGGGGGCAAATTCACCCCTCCACTTT. Amino acids: CASSQEQGANSPLHF. The genes are TRBV4-2 and TRBJ1-6; the match to TRBD1 covers 9 bases. J gave up 7 bases and V 0 bases, and 1 base lay outside the gene matches. The CDR3 loop spans 15 amino acids. Germline assignment: CDR1 LGHNA and CDR2 YNFKEQ.

This clone was detected ten times or more. The chain recombines TRBV27 with TRBJ1-4; D not certain. This CDR3 comprises 14 residues. V lost 2 bases and J 4 bases, leaving 8 bases between the germline ends. CDR1 and CDR2 (germline): MNHEY, SMNVEV (reference sequence). The CDR3 sequence: CASSLREGNEKLFF. The CDR3 DNA is TGTGCCAGCAGTTTACGGGAGGGTAATGAAAAACTGTTTTTT.

This rearrangement joins TRBV27 to TRBJ2-7; 7 nucleotides agree with TRBD1. The CDR3 loop spans 15 amino acids. Looked up from germline, CDR1 is MNHEY and CDR2 is SMNVEV (reference sequence). The V and J ends lost 5 bases and 0 bases, in that order; junction bases with no gene match: 7. Here the CDR3 DNA reads TGTGCCAGCAGTACACCACAGGGGTTCTCCTACGAGCAGTACTTC. It yields the protein CASSTPQGFSYEQYF.

This clone has ten or more counts. The chain is built from TRBV18 and TRBJ2-5; unclear D gene. CDR1 and CDR2 from the germline V gene are KGHSH and LQKENI. This CDR3 is 14 amino acids long. Trimming shortened V by 6 bases and J by 1 base, and 12 bases separated the two germline ends. The CDR3 region is CASSPRPSQETQYF. Written as DNA, the CDR3 is TGTGCCAGCTCCCCTAGACCGTCCCAAGAGACCCAGTACTTC. Combining the CDR3 with reference TRBV18 and TRBJ2-5 gives the whole variable domain NAGVMQNPRHLVRRRGQEARLRCSPMKGHSHVYWYRQLPEEGLKFMVYLQKENIIDESGMPKERFSAEFPKEGPSILRIQQVVRGDSAAYFCASSPRPSQETQYFGPGTRLLVL.

CDR3 sequence reads: CASSVSVEAFF. CDR3 sequence (DNA): TGTGCCAGCAGTGTGTCCGTTGAAGCTTTCTTT. The V and J genes are TRBV2 and TRBJ1-1; no definite D call. Germline V lookup: CDR1 SNHLY, CDR2 FYNNEI. The CDR3 runs to 11 residues. Between the trimmed V and J ends, which lost 4 bases and 7 bases, there was a span of 7 bases.